This T cell receptor (beta chain) comes out of a study of T-cell reconstitution after alpha-beta-depleted transplantation in children. Unique molecular identifiers were incorporated into the prepared TCRbeta library. A single record per CDR3 protein comes from TCRdb applying MiXCR to the PCR reads. This table has about 440,000 distinct CDR3 sequences, about 40% appearing once. Comments on this clonotype: Antigen unknown.

Study-level results: Hyperexpanded clones declined; after one year, newly produced T cells mostly supplied diversity.

This specimen was PBMCs, taken before TCRalphabeta/CD19-depleted stem cell transplant. The sequence was obtained from a girl between 2 and 10 years old with aplastic anemia, due to receive a stem cell transplant.

The CDR3 region has the DNA TGTGCCAGCAGTTACGGGGAGACCTACGAGCAGTACTTC. It specifies CASSYGETYEQYF. This chain joins TRBV6-6 and TRBJ2-7; a weak D match, TRBD2 (5 bases). The germline gives CDR1 MNHNY, CDR2 SVGAGI (reference sequence). V shed 2 bases and J shed 2 bases, with 7 bases lying between them. The CDR3 spans 13 residues.